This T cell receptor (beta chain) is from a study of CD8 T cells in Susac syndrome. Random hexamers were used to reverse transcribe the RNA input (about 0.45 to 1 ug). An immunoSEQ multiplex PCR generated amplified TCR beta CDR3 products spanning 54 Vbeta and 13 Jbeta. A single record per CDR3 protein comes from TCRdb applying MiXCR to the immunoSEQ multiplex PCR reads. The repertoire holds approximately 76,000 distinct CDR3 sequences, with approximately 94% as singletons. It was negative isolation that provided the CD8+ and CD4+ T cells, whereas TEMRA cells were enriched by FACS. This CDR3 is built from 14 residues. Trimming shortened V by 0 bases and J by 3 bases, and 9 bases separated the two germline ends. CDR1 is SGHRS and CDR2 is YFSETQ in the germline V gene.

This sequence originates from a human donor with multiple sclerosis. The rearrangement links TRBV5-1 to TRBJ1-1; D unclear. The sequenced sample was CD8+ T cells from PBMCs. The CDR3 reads CASSLGSSYTEAFF. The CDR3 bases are TGCGCCAGCAGCTTGGGGTCTAGTTACACTGAAGCTTTCTTT.